The 8 T cell receptor beta chains listed next were all sequenced from one sample in a study of T cells after yellow fever vaccination. TCRdb independently ran MiXCR on the 5' RACE reads; one entry per CDR3 protein. The table records about 330,000 distinct CDR3 sequences, over 4% of them present only once. The sequenced sample was PBMCs, obtained 5 days after the yellow fever booster vaccination. These receptors were collected from a young man who received the YFV17D yellow fever vaccine.

This sequence joins TRBV27 and TRBJ2-3; D remains ambiguous. Looked up from germline, CDR1 is MNHEY and CDR2 is SMNVEV (reference sequence). V was shortened by 11 bases and J by 4 bases, with 10 bases between the two germline ends. The CDR3 has 11 amino acids. The DNA of the CDR3 is TGTGCCGGCTCTAGATCAGATACGCAGTATTTT. As protein: CAGSRSDTQYF.

This clonotype appeared a few times. The chain combines TRBV7-2 with TRBJ1-4, with TRBD1 as a possible D gene (6 bases). Looked up from germline, CDR1 is SGHTA and CDR2 is FQGNSA. The V end was cut by 5 bases, the J end by 5 bases, with 18 bases between. There are 16 residues in the CDR3. CDR3 amino acids: CASSPKGQRLNEKLFF. CDR3 nucleotides: TGTGCCAGCAGCCCCAAAGGACAGAGGTTGAATGAAAAACTGTTTTTT. Full variable domain (rest looked up from reference TRBV7-2 and TRBJ1-4): GAGVSQSPSNKVTEKGKDVELRCDPISGHTALYWYRQSLGQGLEFLIYFQGNSAPDKSGLPSDRFSAERTGGSVSTLTIQRTQQEDSAVYLCASSPKGQRLNEKLFFGSGTQLSVL.

The rearrangement joins TRBV4-1 to TRBJ1-2; no reliable D call. Germline V lookup: CDR1 MGHRA, CDR2 YSYEKL. The CDR3 covers 14 residues. V lost 0 bases, J lost 4 bases, and 9 bases lay in between. CDR3 protein: CASSQDPSTYGYTF. The CDR3, as DNA: TGCGCCAGCAGCCAAGACCCATCCACCTATGGCTACACCTTC.

The genes are TRBV9 and TRBJ2-7; D not certain. The V gene lost 2 bases and the J gene lost 6 bases, with 9 bases spanning the gap. Per the germline V gene, CDR1 is SGDLS and CDR2 is YYNGEE. The CDR3 length is 12 residues. CDR3 residues: CASSVGQTEQYF. CDR3 in DNA: TGTGCCAGCAGCGTGGGCCAAACCGAGCAGTACTTC.

V usage is TRBV5-1 and J usage is TRBJ2-5, with D maybe TRBD2 (7 bases). This CDR3 is 16 amino acids long. Germline V lookup: CDR1 SGHRS, CDR2 YFSETQ. V lost 4 bases, J lost 4 bases, and 20 bases lay in between. CDR3 residues: CASSVQGSGEGETQYF. The CDR3 bases are TGCGCCAGCAGCGTCCAGGGGAGCGGGGAAGGAGAGACCCAGTACTTC.

This clonotype was detected only a few times. This chain uses TRBV10-2 with TRBJ2-7; 13 positions match TRBD2. Germline CDR1 WSHSY, CDR2 SAAADI. The CDR3 contains 14 residues. J was trimmed by 5 bases and V by 8 bases; bases with no gene match: 6. As DNA, the CDR3 is TGCGCCAGCCGACTAGCGGGGGGAATACACGAGCAGTACTTC. It is translated as CASRLAGGIHEQYF.

This chain connects TRBV10-3 to TRBJ2-5; 9 nucleotides line up with TRBD2. Trimming cost V 3 bases and J 10 bases; bases outside gene matches: 9. This CDR3 is built from 14 residues. Germline V gives CDR1 ENHRY, CDR2 SYGVKD. DNA of the CDR3: TGTGCCATCAGTGACGAACGAGCGGGGGGTATCCAGTACTTC. The encoded protein is CAISDERAGGIQYF.

This chain connects TRBV12-3 or TRBV12-4 to TRBJ1-5, with TRBD1 as a possible D gene (5 bases). V shed 5 bases and J shed 4 bases, with 15 bases lying between them. The CDR3 loop spans 15 amino acids. CDR3 loop: CASSIEDSRNQPQHF. The CDR3 region has the DNA TGTGCCAGCAGTATCGAAGACAGCCGGAATCAGCCCCAGCATTTT.